Listed below are T cell receptor beta chains from one sample, sequenced in a study of Ad26.COV2.S vaccination and SARS-CoV-2 variants. The protocol was immunoSEQ multiplex PCR, while the TCRdb copy is restricted to in-frame clones and leaves out a portion. The profile shows roughly 500,000 clones, roughly nine tenths of them singletons. The starting material was peripheral blood, obtained in a trial of Ad26.COV2.S vaccine versus placebo. The receptors come from a person between 18 and 65 years old who received the Ad26.COV2.S COVID-19 vaccine or a placebo. The CDR3 runs from the conserved cysteine through the conserved F or W. A D gene is named only where the DNA matches it firmly. Some rows mark clone size as missing; the rest say once, few, many or name a class of expanded clone.

d_call	j_call	clone_size	v_call	cdr3_aa	cdr3_nt
-	TRBJ1-2	-	TRBV14	CASSQEGSGIYGYTF	TGTGCCAGCAGCCAAGAGGGTTCGGGGATATATGGCTACACCTTC
-	TRBJ2-7	-	TRBV11-2	CASSLDGVRDPYEQYF	TGTGCCAGCAGCTTAGATGGTGTTCGGGACCCCTACGAGCAGTACTTC
-	TRBJ1-2	-	TRBV28	CATTRAESVGYTF	TGTGCCACCACAAGAGCAGAGTCTGTCGGCTACACCTTC
TRBD2	TRBJ2-7	few	TRBV19	CASSPLAGGYEQYF	TGTGCCAGTAGTCCCCTGGCGGGAGGATACGAGCAGTACTTC
TRBD1	TRBJ1-3	-	TRBV6-5	CASSTGTGVGNTIYF	TGTGCCAGCAGCACCGGGACAGGGGTCGGAAACACCATATATTTT
TRBD1	TRBJ1-2	-	TRBV19	CASRKTGERGYGYTF	TGTGCCAGTAGAAAAACAGGGGAGAGGGGCTATGGCTACACCTTC
-	TRBJ2-1	-	TRBV9	CASSVRLAYNEQFF	TGTGCCAGCAGCGTTAGGCTAGCGTACAATGAGCAGTTCTTC
TRBD2	TRBJ2-3	-	TRBV7-2	CASSLVAGGPVDTQYF	TGTGCCAGCAGCTTAGTAGCGGGAGGGCCCGTAGATACGCAGTATTTT
-	TRBJ1-4	-	TRBV11-2	CASSSRVGKLFF	TGTGCCAGCAGCTCACGGGTGGGAAAACTGTTTTTT
-	TRBJ2-7	-	TRBV11-2	CASSSGIVYEQYF	TGTGCCAGCAGCTCCGGGATAGTCTACGAGCAGTACTTC
TRBD1	TRBJ1-6	-	TRBV9	CASNAGTGNYNSPLHF	TGTGCCAGCAACGCCGGGACAGGGAACTATAATTCACCCCTCCACTTT
-	TRBJ2-3	-	TRBV19	CASSGLAASTDTQYF	TGTGCCAGTAGTGGACTCGCGGCTAGCACAGATACGCAGTATTTT
-	TRBJ2-3	-	TRBV27	CASSSSISTDTQYF	TGTGCCAGCAGTTCCTCTATAAGCACAGATACGCAGTATTTT
-	TRBJ1-1	once	TRBV28	CASIAFGGNTEAFF	TGTGCCAGCATCGCGTTTGGGGGGAACACTGAAGCTTTCTTT
-	TRBJ1-1	-	TRBV27	CASSNWGTEAFF	TGTGCCAGCAGTAATTGGGGCACTGAAGCTTTCTTT
-	TRBJ1-2	few	TRBV7-9	CASSSGAFGYTF	TGTGCCAGCAGCTCAGGGGCTTTTGGCTACACCTTC
-	TRBJ2-1	-	TRBV5-1	CASSLAEGGNEQFF	TGCGCCAGCAGCTTGGCCGAAGGGGGCAATGAGCAGTTCTTC
TRBD1	TRBJ1-5	-	TRBV30	CAWNRDRSNPNQPQHF	TGTGCCTGGAATAGGGACAGGTCGAACCCTAATCAGCCCCAGCATTTT
-	TRBJ1-5	-	TRBV25-1	CASSETGGPGNQPQHF	TGTGCCAGCAGTGAGACGGGGGGTCCAGGCAATCAGCCCCAGCATTTT
-	TRBJ1-1	-	TRBV7-2	CASSQRTEAFF	TGTGCCAGCAGCCAAAGGACTGAAGCTTTCTTT
TRBD2	TRBJ2-3	-	TRBV5-1	CASSLAGVGADTQYF	TGCGCCAGCAGCCTAGCGGGAGTGGGAGCAGATACGCAGTATTTT
-	TRBJ1-2	-	TRBV7-9	CASSLSEGRGGYTF	TGTGCCAGCAGCTTGTCCGAGGGGCGGGGTGGCTACACCTTC
-	TRBJ2-2	-	TRBV7-3	CASSLTVGELFF	TGTGCCAGCAGCTTAACGGTCGGGGAGCTGTTTTTT
-	TRBJ2-7	-	TRBV7-2	CASRGGPAFSYEQYF	TGTGCCAGCAGGGGGGGGCCAGCCTTCTCCTACGAGCAGTACTTC
-	TRBJ2-5	-	TRBV10-3	CAISAQQETQYF	TGTGCCATCAGCGCGCAACAAGAGACCCAGTACTTC
TRBD2	TRBJ2-1	-	TRBV5-6	CASSSVRAGGPTDNEQFF	TGTGCCAGCAGCTCCGTTAGAGCGGGAGGGCCGACTGACAATGAGCAGTTCTTC
TRBD2	TRBJ2-3	once	TRBV10-3	CAISEEASGNPDTQYF	TGTGCCATCAGTGAGGAGGCTAGCGGGAACCCAGATACGCAGTATTTT
-	TRBJ1-2	-	TRBV28	CASTRQAPYGYTF	TGTGCCAGCACCCGACAGGCCCCCTATGGCTACACCTTC
-	TRBJ2-2	-	TRBV5-6	CASSRDPNTGELFF	TGTGCCAGCAGCCGGGACCCTAACACCGGGGAGCTGTTTTTT
-	TRBJ1-3	-	TRBV9	CASSVGGAGNTIYF	TGTGCCAGCAGCGTAGGAGGTGCTGGAAACACCATATATTTT
-	TRBJ2-1	few	TRBV9	CASSVGGSVYNEQFF	TGTGCCAGCAGCGTTGGGGGGTCGGTCTACAATGAGCAGTTCTTC
-	TRBJ1-2	-	TRBV7-8	CASSPPRNYGYTF	TGTGCCAGCAGCCCTCCTCGAAACTATGGCTACACCTTC
TRBD2	TRBJ2-1	few	TRBV19	CASMGGGTYNEQFF	TGTGCCAGCATGGGGGGGGGAACCTACAATGAGCAGTTCTTC
-	TRBJ2-7	-	TRBV4-2	CASSQDLGTHTYEQYF	TGTGCCAGCAGCCAAGATCTTGGGACGCATACCTACGAGCAGTACTTC
-	TRBJ2-7	-	TRBV11-2	CASSRGDEQYF	TGTGCCAGCAGCCGTGGGGACGAGCAGTACTTC
TRBD1	TRBJ2-2	-	TRBV29-1	CSVGTQGAATGELFF	TGCAGCGTTGGAACTCAGGGGGCAGCCACCGGGGAGCTGTTTTTT
TRBD2	TRBJ2-1	-	TRBV11-3	CASSRGLAGGRNEQFF	TGTGCCAGCAGCCGAGGGCTAGCGGGAGGCCGGAATGAGCAGTTCTTC
TRBD1	TRBJ2-2	few	TRBV5-1	CASSLSGGPGELFF	TGCGCCAGCAGCTTGTCAGGGGGTCCCGGGGAGCTGTTTTTT
-	TRBJ1-1	few	TRBV28	CASSPRYRTFFSAFF	TGTGCCAGCAGCCCCCGCTATAGGACATTTTTCTCAGCTTTCTTT
-	TRBJ2-5	-	TRBV28	CASSLGTQYF	TGTGCCAGCAGTTTGGGGACCCAGTACTTC
-	TRBJ2-7	-	TRBV6-6	CASSLGQYEQYF	TGTGCCAGCAGTTTGGGACAATACGAGCAGTACTTC
TRBD2	TRBJ2-7	-	TRBV5-8	CASSLDSGRYEQYF	TGTGCCAGCAGCTTGGATAGCGGGAGGTACGAGCAGTACTTC
-	TRBJ2-3	-	TRBV7-3	CASSSRPDRDTDTQYF	TGTGCCAGCAGCTCCCGGCCAGACCGGGACACAGATACGCAGTATTTT
-	TRBJ1-5	-	TRBV18	CASSPLSGASGNQPQHF	TGTGCCAGCTCACCACTATCGGGGGCCTCGGGCAATCAGCCCCAGCATTTT
-	TRBJ2-7	-	TRBV18	CASSRSGGNEQYF	TGTGCCAGCTCAAGGTCTGGGGGGAACGAGCAGTACTTC
-	TRBJ2-7	few	TRBV9	CASSVGGTPFGTYEQYF	TGTGCCAGCAGCGTAGGGGGGACCCCGTTCGGCACCTACGAGCAGTACTTC
TRBD2	TRBJ2-3	-	TRBV5-8	CASSLAGTSGSIGTQYF	TGTGCCAGCAGCTTGGCCGGGACTAGCGGGAGTATCGGTACGCAGTATTTT
TRBD1	TRBJ1-6	-	TRBV15	CATSSGQGLSPLHF	TGTGCCACCAGCAGCGGACAGGGCCTATCACCCCTCCACTTT
-	TRBJ1-2	once	TRBV5-8	CASTPRRGRGNYGYTF	TGTGCCAGCACCCCTCGGAGGGGCAGGGGAAACTATGGCTACACCTTC
-	TRBJ2-1	-	TRBV9	CASSVGPNNEQFF	TGTGCCAGCAGCGTAGGGCCAAACAATGAGCAGTTCTTC
TRBD2	TRBJ2-1	-	TRBV7-3	CASSLTGGSLNEQFF	TGTGCCAGCAGCTTAACTGGCGGGAGTCTTAATGAGCAGTTCTTC
-	TRBJ1-2	-	TRBV7-3	CASSLYQTGYGYTF	TGTGCCAGCAGCTTATATCAGACTGGGTATGGCTACACCTTC
TRBD1	TRBJ2-1	-	TRBV24-1	CATSDPGQGSGEQFF	TGTGCCACCAGTGACCCGGGACAGGGTTCGGGTGAGCAGTTCTTC
-	TRBJ1-2	-	TRBV7-9	CASSLGPNYGYTF	TGTGCCAGCAGCTTAGGTCCTAACTATGGCTACACCTTC
-	TRBJ2-1	-	TRBV9	CASSVGVEQFF	TGTGCCAGCAGCGTAGGTGTCGAGCAGTTCTTC
-	TRBJ2-1	-	TRBV27	CASSGPYNEQFF	TGTGCCAGCAGTGGACCGTACAATGAGCAGTTCTTC
-	TRBJ1-5	-	TRBV28	CASSSAGARGNQPQHF	TGTGCCAGCAGTTCCGCGGGGGCTCGGGGCAATCAGCCCCAGCATTTT
TRBD2	TRBJ2-1	-	TRBV28	CASSLISGSSRYNEQFF	TGTGCCAGCAGTTTGATTAGCGGGAGTAGTCGGTACAATGAGCAGTTCTTC
-	TRBJ1-1	-	TRBV7-9	CASSFGLGLNTEAFF	TGTGCCAGCAGCTTCGGTTTGGGTTTGAACACTGAAGCTTTCTTT